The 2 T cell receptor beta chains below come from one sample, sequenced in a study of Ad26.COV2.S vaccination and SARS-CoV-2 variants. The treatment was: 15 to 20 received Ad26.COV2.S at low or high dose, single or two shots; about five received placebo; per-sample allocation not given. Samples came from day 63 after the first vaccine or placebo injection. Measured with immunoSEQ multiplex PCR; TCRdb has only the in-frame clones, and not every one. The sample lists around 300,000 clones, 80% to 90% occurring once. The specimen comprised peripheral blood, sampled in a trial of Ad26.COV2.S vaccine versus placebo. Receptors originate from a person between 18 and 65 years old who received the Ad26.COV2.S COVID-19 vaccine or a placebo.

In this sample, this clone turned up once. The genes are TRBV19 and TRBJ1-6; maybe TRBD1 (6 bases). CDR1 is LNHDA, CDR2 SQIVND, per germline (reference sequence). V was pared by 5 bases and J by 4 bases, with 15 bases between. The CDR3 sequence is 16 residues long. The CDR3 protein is CASSPSQGAYNSPLHF. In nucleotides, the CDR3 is TGTGCCAGTAGTCCATCACAGGGAGCATATAATTCACCCCTCCACTTT.

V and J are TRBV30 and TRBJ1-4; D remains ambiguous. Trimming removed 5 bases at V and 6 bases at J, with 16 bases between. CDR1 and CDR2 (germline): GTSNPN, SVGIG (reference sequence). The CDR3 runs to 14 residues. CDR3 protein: CAWSPSGLHEKLFF. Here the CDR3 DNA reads TGTGCCTGGTCCCCCTCGGGGTTACATGAAAAACTGTTTTTT.